The entry below gives a single T cell receptor (beta chain) sequence along with its context. What it binds is unknown. This CDR3 is built from 15 residues. J was trimmed by 1 base and V by 4 bases; bases with no gene match: 5. CDR1 is WNHNN and CDR2 is SYGVQD in the germline V gene (reference sequence). These data originate in a study of STAT3 mutations in large granular lymphocyte leukemia. Study-wide context: More than half of T-LGLL patients received immunosuppressive therapy. Study outcomes and limitations: In T-cell large granular lymphocyte leukemia, about half of patients showed multiple immunodominant subclonotypes. After therapy, 6 of 18 patients switched clonotypes, all new clones STAT3 wild type.

Approximately 40,000 productive templates were obtained per sample on average. Measured with immunoSEQ multiplex PCR; TCRdb has only the in-frame clones, and not every one. The sample has fewer than 8,500 clones; 90% to 95% are singletons. This TCR was recovered from a man in his fifties or sixties with T-cell large granular lymphocyte leukemia. Some clones in this sample may be carry-over from other donors' samples. Sequenced material: peripheral blood mononuclear cells. The V call is TRBV10-1, the J call TRBJ1-1; 8 nucleotides line up with TRBD1. The DNA for the CDR3 is TGCGCCAGCAGTGGTACCGGGACAGGGAACACTGAAGCTTTCTTT. The encoded protein is CASSGTGTGNTEAFF.